One T cell receptor (beta chain) is described in this entry. Only a few counts were recorded for this clonotype. Its binding antigen is unknown. Base-call qualities are not available, and no considerably larger clone is one nucleotide away. Ficoll-Paque density gradient centrifugation was used to isolate PBMCs. From the germline V gene, CDR1 is KGHSH and CDR2 is LQKENI. Measured from the cysteine to the phenylalanine, the CDR3 is 15 residues long. Of all the DNA, just the CDR3 is kept, 45 bases in frame from base 1. Here V drops 3 bases and J drops 4 bases, and the junction holds 8 bases not matched to any gene. The data derive from a study of T-cell memory formation after mild COVID-19 (dated by TCRdb to the early 2020s). The study in broad terms: TCR sequence clusters from the two donors were largely donor specific. In a couple of donors, T-cell clones that expanded and contracted after mild COVID-19 were followed by sequencing TCRalpha and TCRbeta repertoires longitudinally. The cohort was made up of two young adult volunteers, one female and one male, who were previously healthy.

For sequencing, an Illumina NovaSeq 6000 was employed. TCRalpha and TCRbeta cDNA libraries were constructed by 5'RACE with constant-segment primers, with sample barcodes and unique molecular identifiers being introduced. RNA was extracted from every sample with Trizol reagent. Amplification of the libraries took two PCR steps, and the second step added a second sample barcode plus Illumina TruSeq adapters. The libraries were sequenced on an Illumina NovaSeq using 2 x 150 bp paired-end reads. In the paper's pipeline: Reads were demultiplexed and collapsed into UMI-guided consensus sequences with migec v1.2.7. Using mixcr v2.1.11, UMI consensuses were aligned to TRA and TRB V and J templates and then assembled into clonotypes. Expanded or contracted clonotypes were those called significant by both edgeR and NoisET, with noise models trained on biological replicates. For edgeR calls, the thresholds were a false discovery rate-adjusted p below 0.01 and a log2 fold-change of 1. As an exploratory analysis of dynamics, max-normalized trajectories of the 1000 most abundant clonotypes were examined by PCA with hierarchical clustering. Separately sequenced CD4+ and CD8+ repertoires were used to assign a CD4 or CD8 phenotype to each responding clone. The public reads were reprocessed in TCRdb via fastp at Q25 and MiXCR, keeping in-frame beta chains. Rows are combined by CDR3 protein, so each entry shows the most common genes and DNA. TCRdb's processing, not the authors' own work, is the source of the V and J calls. In this sample the table shows hundreds of thousands of distinct CDR3 sequences, less than 25% of which occur a single time. Approximately 8% of the sample is held by the ten biggest clonotypes.

What the work shows at the level of the full study, not this receptor alone: Some responding clones were found in pre-infection memory, which suggests that pre-existing cross-reactive memory T cells took part in the SARS-CoV-2 response. The study covered only a couple of mild cases, and larger cohorts including severe cases with pre-infection samples were considered necessary. Contracting CD4+ clones appeared mostly in the CM and EM memory subsets, whereas CD8+ clones were enriched in EMRA. Clones contracting from day 15 to 85 had balanced CD4/CD8 phenotypes, while a second wave expanding from day 15 to 37 was biased towards CD4+. Whether the second-wave clones peaking on day 37 were SARS-CoV-2 specific was not confirmed.

The rearranged segments are TRBV18 and TRBJ2-5; TRBD1 fits 7 bases in the junction. The sequence was obtained from an adult woman who had mild COVID-19 (a few samples of this study predate the infection). The sample titles of this study are shuffled in the database, so cell type and time point are left out; the donor was told from shared clones. Sequencing was carried out using PBMCs or a T cell subset sorted from them (not recorded which). CDR3 region: CASSPNTGAGETQYF. The sequenced DNA is TGTGCCAGCTCACCCAACACAGGGGCTGGAGAGACCCAGTACTTC.